These T cell receptor beta chains were read from a single sample in a study of cytomegalovirus exposure and HLA in healthy donors. Assay: immunoSEQ multiplex PCR; the TCRdb copy retains only in-frame clones and omits some. The sample lists about 140,000 clones; approximately 70% were seen once. The specimen was PBMCs. These TCRs come from a human donor in good health. Both conserved end residues are part of each CDR3. Fields, in order: J gene, D gene, V gene, clone size, CDR3 DNA, CDR3 protein. D genes are given only for firm matches. Size tells how often a clone was seen (once, few, many) or the class of an expanded clone, and some rows leave it out.

TRBJ2-1,TRBD2,TRBV19,NA,TGTGCCACCCTAGCGGGTCCTAACTACAATGAGCAGTTCTTC,CATLAGPNYNEQFF
TRBJ2-3,NA,TRBV7-6,NA,TGTGCCAGCAGCCCAGGGGAAGCGGGACGTACGCAGTATTTT,CASSPGEAGRTQYF
TRBJ1-2,TRBD1,TRBV10-3,NA,TGTGCCATCAGTGAGTCGAGGACAGGGGGCTATGGCTACACCTTC,CAISESRTGGYGYTF
TRBJ1-2,NA,TRBV6-5,NA,TGTGCCAGCATCCCTGGAGGCAGCTCGAACTATGGCTACACCTTC,CASIPGGSSNYGYTF
TRBJ1-1,NA,TRBV19,once,TGTGCCAGTAGCGACACACTGAACACTGAAGCTTTCTTT,CASSDTLNTEAFF
TRBJ2-3,TRBD2,TRBV27,NA,TGTGCCAGCAGTCCTACCGGGGGGACCTCTAGCACAGATACGCAGTATTTT,CASSPTGGTSSTDTQYF
TRBJ2-1,TRBD1,TRBV14,NA,TGTGCCAGCAGCCAACTTGGGCCGGGACAGGGAGACAATGAGCAGTTCTTC,CASSQLGPGQGDNEQFF
TRBJ1-2,TRBD1,TRBV28,once,TGTGCCAGCAGTTCGGACAGGGCCTATGGCTACACCTTC,CASSSDRAYGYTF
TRBJ1-2,NA,TRBV14,NA,TGTGCCAGCAGCCAATATTGGGAGGTGTCTGGCTACACCTTC,CASSQYWEVSGYTF
TRBJ2-3,TRBD2,TRBV5-1,NA,TGCGCCAGCAGCTCCGGACTAGCGGGGGAAGATACGCAGTATTTT,CASSSGLAGEDTQYF
TRBJ1-1,NA,TRBV28,NA,TGTGCCAGCGGGCAGCCGGACACTGAAGCTTTCTTT,CASGQPDTEAFF
TRBJ2-7,TRBD1,TRBV10-1,NA,TGCGCCAGCAGTGAGGAGGGGTACCGGGACAGGGGTTTATCCTACGAGCAGTACTTC,CASSEEGYRDRGLSYEQYF
TRBJ2-7,NA,TRBV7-2,NA,TGTGCCAGCAGCTTAGTTATCGGAGCGAACTCCTACGAGCAGTACTTC,CASSLVIGANSYEQYF
TRBJ1-1,NA,TRBV4-1,NA,TGCGCCAGCAGCCAGGGGGGGGAGAGACAGCGGAACACTGAAGCTTTCTTT,CASSQGGERQRNTEAFF
TRBJ2-5,TRBD1,TRBV10-3,once,TGTGCCATCAGTGACGCCTTGGGACAGGGGGGCGAGACCCAGTACTTC,CAISDALGQGGETQYF
TRBJ1-5,NA,TRBV19,NA,TGTGCCAGTAGGCCAACCCGCATTACAGGGAATTTTGGTCAGCCCCAGCATTTT,CASRPTRITGNFGQPQHF
TRBJ2-1,NA,TRBV2,few,TGTGCCAGCAATTTAGGACTCGCCTCGAATGAGCAGTTCTTC,CASNLGLASNEQFF
TRBJ2-7,TRBD2,TRBV5-4,once,TGTGCCAGCAGCTTAGGGCGGGGGGCCTCCTACGAGCAGTACTTC,CASSLGRGASYEQYF
TRBJ1-1,NA,TRBV4-1,few,TGCGCCAGCAGCCAAGGGCAGAACACTGAAGCTTTCTTT,CASSQGQNTEAFF
TRBJ1-4,TRBD1,TRBV7-9,NA,TGTGCCAGCAGCCCCGGGACAGGCGTCTTTGAAAAACTGTTTTTT,CASSPGTGVFEKLFF
TRBJ2-5,TRBD2,TRBV9,NA,TGTGCCAGCAGCCCTAGCGGGCGGGAGACCCAGTACTTC,CASSPSGRETQYF
TRBJ2-2,NA,TRBV10-3,NA,TGTGCCATCAGTCCCGGGTCGAGAGAAAACACCGGGGAGCTGTTTTTT,CAISPGSRENTGELFF
TRBJ2-5,NA,TRBV27,NA,TGTGCCAGCAGTCTCCAACATCCGGGACTCGGGGGAGAGACCCAGTACTTC,CASSLQHPGLGGETQYF
TRBJ2-1,TRBD2,TRBV10-3,NA,TGTGCCATAAGGACTAGCGTGGGTGAGCAGTTCTTC,CAIRTSVGEQFF
TRBJ2-3,TRBD2,TRBV2,NA,TGTGCCAGCAGTGGAGATAGCGGGAGCTCTAGCACAGATACGCAGTATTTT,CASSGDSGSSSTDTQYF
TRBJ1-5,NA,TRBV7-2,NA,TGTGCCAGCAGCTTGAGGTCGTGGAGCAATCAGCCCCAGCATTTT,CASSLRSWSNQPQHF
TRBJ1-2,NA,TRBV18,NA,TGTGCCAGCTCACCGGGCCAGGGAGGGCCCGGGGTATATGGCTACACCTTC,CASSPGQGGPGVYGYTF
TRBJ1-5,NA,TRBV19,NA,TGTGCCAGTAGTATAGGGGGGGGTAGGAGCAATCAGCCCCAGCATTTT,CASSIGGGRSNQPQHF
TRBJ1-5,TRBD1,TRBV6-4,few,TGTGCCAGCAGTGACCCGTCGACAGGGGAGAGGCAGCCCCAGCATTTT,CASSDPSTGERQPQHF
TRBJ1-6,NA,TRBV5-6,NA,TGTGCCAGCAGCTGGGAGGCGGGGGCCTCCTATAATTCACCCCTCCACTTT,CASSWEAGASYNSPLHF
TRBJ2-2,NA,TRBV2,NA,TGTGCCAGCAGAGGGGGGGCCGCGAACACCGGGGAGCTGTTTTTT,CASRGGAANTGELFF
TRBJ2-3,TRBD2,TRBV6-5,few,TGTGCCAGCAGTTCCCTGACTAGCGGGAGTGCGGATACGCAGTATTTT,CASSSLTSGSADTQYF
TRBJ1-1,TRBD1,TRBV19,NA,TGTGCCAGTAGTATGACAGGGGAGAACACTGAAGCTTTCTTT,CASSMTGENTEAFF
TRBJ2-1,NA,TRBV4-1,NA,TGCGCCAGCAGCCAAGGAAGGGGGGGATACAATGAGCAGTTCTTC,CASSQGRGGYNEQFF
TRBJ2-2,TRBD1,TRBV6-5,NA,TGTGCCAGCAATAGGGACAGCAACACCGGGGAGCTGTTTTTT,CASNRDSNTGELFF
TRBJ1-4,TRBD1,TRBV27,few,TGTGCCAGCAGTCCCGGGACAGGGGGAGAAAAACTGTTTTTT,CASSPGTGGEKLFF
TRBJ1-1,TRBD1,TRBV12-5,NA,TGTGCTAGTGGTCGAACGGGACAGGGGGCGGCCACTGAAGCTTTCTTT,CASGRTGQGAATEAFF
TRBJ1-1,NA,TRBV5-1,NA,TGCGCCAGCAGCTTGGTCATTAACACTGAAGCTTTCTTT,CASSLVINTEAFF
TRBJ2-1,NA,TRBV2,few,TGTGCCAGCATGCAGCTAGCCCCCTACAATGAGCAGTTCTTC,CASMQLAPYNEQFF
TRBJ2-1,TRBD2,TRBV5-4,NA,TGTGCCAGCGGGCGGGGGAGGGAGCAGTTCTTC,CASGRGREQFF
TRBJ1-6,NA,TRBV9,NA,TGTGCCAGCAGCGCGTCGCCCGGGACGGGGGAAAATTCACCCCTCCACTTT,CASSASPGTGENSPLHF
TRBJ1-4,NA,TRBV19,NA,TGTGCCAGTAGTATACGGAGGGACGAGTCCGCTAATGAAAAACTGTTTTTT,CASSIRRDESANEKLFF
TRBJ2-1,NA,TRBV12-2,NA,TGTGCAAGTCGCTTAGGGAGGGCCGGGACTTCGGACAATGAGCAGTTCTTC,CASRLGRAGTSDNEQFF
TRBJ2-7,TRBD2,TRBV7-3,NA,TGTGCCAGCAGCTTCTCGGGAGGGCGTTACGAGCAGTACTTC,CASSFSGGRYEQYF
TRBJ2-7,TRBD1,TRBV28,NA,TGTGCCAGCAGTTTCTCGGACAGGGCGGACGAGCAGTACTTC,CASSFSDRADEQYF
TRBJ2-5,TRBD2,TRBV6-6,NA,TGTGCCACCAGAAATGAGCGGGGGGGCGGGGAGACCCAGTACTTC,CATRNERGGGETQYF
TRBJ2-7,TRBD1,TRBV27,NA,TGTGCCAGCAGCCGCGACGGGACAGCCTACGAGCAGTACTTC,CASSRDGTAYEQYF
TRBJ2-3,NA,TRBV29-1,NA,TGCAGCGGCGCCCGGGGGGATACGCAGTATTTT,CSGARGDTQYF
TRBJ1-6,TRBD1,TRBV5-1,NA,TGCGCCAGCAGAAGCCAGGGGGCTAATTCACCCCTCCACTTT,CASRSQGANSPLHF